This TCR beta chain was sequenced in a study of identical twins. This clonotype was observed a few times. Its antigen is undetermined. All of the donors were Caucasians in good health. The CDR3 runs to 13 residues. With 4 bases clipped from V and 4 bases from J, the junction kept 2 bases outside the gene matches. From germline, CDR1 is ENHRY and CDR2 SYGVKD. Study results and caveats: Within monozygotic twins, out-of-frame TCR alpha sharing was underestimated by the models. Rather than following the same donors, the conclusions depended on cross-sectional statistical analysis. In cord blood, abundant beta clonotypes had fewer insertions; memory showed no trend.

Each CDR3 protein gets one entry after TCRdb re-called the 5' RACE reads with MiXCR. This sample carries approximately 620,000 distinct CDR3 sequences, 8.6% of them seen once, and the ten largest clones take approximately 0.89%. This sample was shared with a second study, whose subject was yellow fever vaccine responses in identical twins.

This sequence joins TRBV10-3 and TRBJ1-1; 8 bases agree with TRBD1. The clonotype originates from a woman under 30 in good health. Sequenced material: PBMCs. The DNA for the CDR3 is TGTGCCATCAGTGCTACAGGGGGCACTGAAGCTTTCTTT. Its translation is CAISATGGTEAFF.